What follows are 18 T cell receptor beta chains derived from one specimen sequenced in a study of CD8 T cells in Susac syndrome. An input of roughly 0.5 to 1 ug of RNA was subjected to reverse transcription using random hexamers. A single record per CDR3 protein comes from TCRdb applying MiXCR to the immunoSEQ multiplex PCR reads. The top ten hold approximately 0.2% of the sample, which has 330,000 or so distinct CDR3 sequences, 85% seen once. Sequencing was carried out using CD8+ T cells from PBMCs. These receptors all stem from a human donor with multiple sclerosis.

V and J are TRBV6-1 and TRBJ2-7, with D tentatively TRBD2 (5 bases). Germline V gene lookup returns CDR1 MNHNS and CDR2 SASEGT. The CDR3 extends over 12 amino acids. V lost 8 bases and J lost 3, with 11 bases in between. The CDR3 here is CASGPRGYEQYF. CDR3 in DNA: TGTGCCAGCGGACCACGGGGCTACGAGCAGTACTTC.

The CDR3 reads CSARGTGRSYEQYF. Written as DNA, the CDR3 is TGCAGTGCTAGGGGGACAGGTCGCTCCTACGAGCAGTACTTC. The V gene is TRBV20-1, the J gene TRBJ2-7; 8 bases match TRBD1. Germline CDR1 and CDR2: DFQATT and SNEGSKA (reference sequence). Trimming cost V 3 bases and J 0 bases; bases outside gene matches: 4. The CDR3 consists of 14 residues.

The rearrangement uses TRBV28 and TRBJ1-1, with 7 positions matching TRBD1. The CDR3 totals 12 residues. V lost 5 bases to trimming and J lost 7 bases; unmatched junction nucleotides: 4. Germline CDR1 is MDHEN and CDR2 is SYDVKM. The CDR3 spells CASSLQGDEAFF. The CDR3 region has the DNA TGTGCCAGCAGTCTTCAGGGGGATGAAGCTTTCTTT.

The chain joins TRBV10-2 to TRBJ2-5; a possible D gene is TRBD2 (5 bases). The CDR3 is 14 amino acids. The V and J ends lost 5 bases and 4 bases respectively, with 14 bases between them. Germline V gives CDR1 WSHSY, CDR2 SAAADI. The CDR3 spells CASSPESGGETQYF. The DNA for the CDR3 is TGCGCCAGCAGTCCAGAGAGCGGTGGAGAGACCCAGTACTTC.

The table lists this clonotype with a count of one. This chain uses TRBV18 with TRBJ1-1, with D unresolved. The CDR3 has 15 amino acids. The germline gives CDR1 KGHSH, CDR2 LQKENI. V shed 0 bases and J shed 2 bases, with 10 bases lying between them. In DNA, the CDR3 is TGTGCCAGCTCACCACCCGGTTTCAGAAACACTGAAGCTTTCTTT. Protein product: CASSPPGFRNTEAFF.

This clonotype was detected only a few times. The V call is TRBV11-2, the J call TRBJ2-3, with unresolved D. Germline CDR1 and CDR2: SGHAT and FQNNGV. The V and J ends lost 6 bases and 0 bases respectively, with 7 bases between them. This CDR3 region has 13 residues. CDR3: CASSWTSTDTQYF. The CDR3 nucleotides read TGTGCCAGCAGTTGGACGAGCACAGATACGCAGTATTTT.

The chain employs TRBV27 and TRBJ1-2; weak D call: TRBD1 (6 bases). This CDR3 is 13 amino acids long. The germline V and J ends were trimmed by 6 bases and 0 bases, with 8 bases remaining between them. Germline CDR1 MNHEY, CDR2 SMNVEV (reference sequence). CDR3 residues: CASRGGANYGYTF. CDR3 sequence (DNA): TGTGCCAGCAGAGGGGGTGCTAACTATGGCTACACCTTC.

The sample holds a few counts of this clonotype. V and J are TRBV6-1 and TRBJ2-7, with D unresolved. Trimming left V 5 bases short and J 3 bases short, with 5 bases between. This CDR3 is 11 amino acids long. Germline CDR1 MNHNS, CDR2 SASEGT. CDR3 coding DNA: TGTGCCAGCAGTCGGAACTACGAGCAGTACTTC. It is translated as CASSRNYEQYF.

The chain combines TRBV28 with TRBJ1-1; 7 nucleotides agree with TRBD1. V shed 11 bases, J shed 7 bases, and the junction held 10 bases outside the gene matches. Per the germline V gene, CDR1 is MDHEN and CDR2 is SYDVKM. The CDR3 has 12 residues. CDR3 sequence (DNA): TGTGCCGTAGAACGGACAGGCTATGAAGCTTTCTTT. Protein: CAVERTGYEAFF.

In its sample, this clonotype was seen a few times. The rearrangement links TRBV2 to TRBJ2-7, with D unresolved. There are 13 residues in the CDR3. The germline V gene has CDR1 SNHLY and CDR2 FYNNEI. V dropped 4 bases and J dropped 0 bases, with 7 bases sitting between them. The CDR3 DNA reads TGTGCCAGCAGTGGCCAGAACTCCTACGAGCAGTACTTC. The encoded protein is CASSGQNSYEQYF. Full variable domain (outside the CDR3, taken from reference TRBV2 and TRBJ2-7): EPEVTQTPSHQVTQMGQEVILRCVPISNHLYFYWYRQILGQKVEFLVSFYNNEISEKSEIFDDQFSVERPDGSNFTLKIRSTKLEDSAMYFCASSGQNSYEQYFGPGTRLTVT.

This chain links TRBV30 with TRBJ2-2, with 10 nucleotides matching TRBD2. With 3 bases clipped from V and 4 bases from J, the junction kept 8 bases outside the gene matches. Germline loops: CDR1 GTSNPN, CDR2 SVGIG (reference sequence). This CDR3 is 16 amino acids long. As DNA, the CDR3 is TGTGCCTGGAGCCCCCTAGCGGGAGACCTCACCGGGGAGCTGTTTTTT. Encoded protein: CAWSPLAGDLTGELFF.

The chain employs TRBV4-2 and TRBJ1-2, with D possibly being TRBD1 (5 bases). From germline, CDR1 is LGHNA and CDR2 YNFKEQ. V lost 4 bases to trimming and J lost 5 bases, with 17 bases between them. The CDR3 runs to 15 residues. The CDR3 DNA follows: TGTGCCAGCAGCCCAGTGGACACGGTAGGGTATGGCTACACCTTC. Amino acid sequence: CASSPVDTVGYGYTF.

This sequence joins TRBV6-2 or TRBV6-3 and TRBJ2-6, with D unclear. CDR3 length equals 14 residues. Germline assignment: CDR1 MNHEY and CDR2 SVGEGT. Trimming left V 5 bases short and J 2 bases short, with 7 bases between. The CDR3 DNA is TGTGCCAGCAGTCAATTGACTGGGGCCAACGTCCTGACTTTC. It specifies CASSQLTGANVLTF.

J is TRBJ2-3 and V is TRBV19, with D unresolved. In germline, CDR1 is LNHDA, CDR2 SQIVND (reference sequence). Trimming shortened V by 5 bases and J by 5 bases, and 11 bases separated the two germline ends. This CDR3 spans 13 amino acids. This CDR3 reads CASSGRSRDTQYF. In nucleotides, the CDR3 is TGTGCCAGTAGTGGCAGGTCGAGAGATACGCAGTATTTT.

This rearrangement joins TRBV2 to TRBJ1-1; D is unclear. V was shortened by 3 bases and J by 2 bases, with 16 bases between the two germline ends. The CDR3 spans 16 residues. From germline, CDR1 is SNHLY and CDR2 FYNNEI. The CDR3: CASSDPPEGVNTEAFF. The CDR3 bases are TGTGCCAGCAGTGACCCCCCGGAGGGCGTTAACACTGAAGCTTTCTTT.

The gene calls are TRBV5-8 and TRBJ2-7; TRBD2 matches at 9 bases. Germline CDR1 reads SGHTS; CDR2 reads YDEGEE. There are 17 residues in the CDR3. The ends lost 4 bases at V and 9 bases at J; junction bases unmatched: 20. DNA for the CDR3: TGTGCCAGCAGCCGTCGCGTGAATAGCGGGAGCGACAATGGGCAGTACTTC. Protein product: CASSRRVNSGSDNGQYF.

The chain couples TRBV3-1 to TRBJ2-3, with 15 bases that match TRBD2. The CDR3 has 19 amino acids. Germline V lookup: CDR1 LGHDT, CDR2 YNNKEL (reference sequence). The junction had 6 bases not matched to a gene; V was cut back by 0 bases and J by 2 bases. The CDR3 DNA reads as TGTGCCAGCAGCCAAGAAGGACTAGCGGGAGGGCCGGTCACAGATACGCAGTATTTT. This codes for CASSQEGLAGGPVTDTQYF.

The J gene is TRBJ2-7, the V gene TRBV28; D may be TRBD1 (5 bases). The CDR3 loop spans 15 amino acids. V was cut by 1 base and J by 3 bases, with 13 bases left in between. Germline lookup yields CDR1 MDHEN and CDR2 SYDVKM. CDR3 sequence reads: CASSLFFRQYYEQYF. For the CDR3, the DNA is TGTGCCAGCAGTTTATTCTTTAGACAGTACTACGAGCAGTACTTC.